The clone carrying this T cell receptor (beta chain) turned up a few times. Its specificity is not known. This sample is drawn from a study of CD8 T cells in ankylosing spondylitis. General study findings and limits: Previously reported in reactive arthritis synovial fluid and blood were some of the motif variants. There was a TCR beta motif, made of several highly homologous variants, that appeared characteristic of ankylosing spondylitis blood. The study looked at matched synovial fluid samples from ankylosing spondylitis patients. Disease-linked clones were reported to be significantly enriched there. CD8+ cells made up the disease-linked clones, which were relatively rare in peripheral blood.

Libraries of TCR beta came from quantitative 5'-RACE with molecular barcodes. TCRdb itself ran the 5' RACE reads through MiXCR, one entry per CDR3 protein. In the table there are approximately 300,000 distinct CDR3 sequences, 6.5% to 10% of which are singletons. The receptor was derived from a male donor with ankylosing spondylitis. The sequenced material came from blood, either unsorted or a sorted T cell fraction (not recorded which).

The CDR3 nucleotides read TGCGCCAGCAGCCAAGTGCCCAGCGAGCCGCTAGCCAAAAACATTCAGTACTTC. It is translated as CASSQVPSEPLAKNIQYF. The chain couples TRBV4-1 to TRBJ2-4; no firm D call. The CDR3 covers 18 residues. Trimming took off 1 base at V and 0 bases at J, with 16 bases between the two ends. Germline CDR1 reads MGHRA; CDR2 reads YSYEKL.